This T cell receptor beta chain was sequenced for a study of sequential checkpoint blockade in melanoma. The overall study: First-line arms were nivolumab then ipilimumab, or the reverse, randomized 1:1. Both treatment sequences were followed by maintenance nivolumab.

Measured with immunoSEQ multiplex PCR; TCRdb has only the in-frame clones, and not every one. The sample holds about 21,000 clones, 70% to 90% seen once. V was pared by 2 bases and J by 10 bases, with 18 bases between. The CDR3 is 14 residues long. Looked up from germline, CDR1 is GTSNPN and CDR2 is SVGIG (reference sequence). Treatment specified: randomized to nivolumab then ipilimumab (arm A) or the reverse (arm B). No patient had prior DNA-damaging chemotherapy. PBMC sorting kept live CD3+CD8+ cells without CD19 or CD56. This clonotype was sampled from a human donor with melanoma. Sequenced material: CD8+ T cells sorted from blood (inferred from file names), taken from a patient given nivolumab and ipilimumab in sequence. The chain employs TRBV30 and TRBJ2-1; tentatively, D is TRBD2 (5 bases). CDR3: CAWSWKIGIEEQFF. CDR3 DNA: TGTGCCTGGAGTTGGAAGATCGGGATAGAGGAGCAGTTCTTC.